This T cell receptor beta chain was profiled in a study of blood T cells in healthy people across ages. A second 7 to 11 cycle PCR used barcoded and J-beta primers. TCRdb redid the calling of the 5' RACE reads with MiXCR, one entry per CDR3 protein. The sample records 1.5 million to 2 million distinct CDR3 sequences, 49% being singletons. The table lists this clonotype with a few counts. The V and J ends lost 2 bases and 6 bases respectively, with 13 bases between them. The germline gives CDR1 SQVTM, CDR2 ANQGSEA. The length of the CDR3 is 13 residues. This TCR came from a woman in her forties in good health. The sample taken for sequencing was blood. The chain links TRBV29-1 to TRBJ1-2, with a tentative D call TRBD1 (6 bases). As DNA, the CDR3 is TGCAGCGTTGAAAGGTACAGGGTGGATGGCTACACCTTC. Amino acids: CSVERYRVDGYTF.